The next 4 T cell receptor beta chains were all read from a single sample in a study of T cells in tumors after PD-1 blockade. Produced via immunoSEQ multiplex PCR; TCRdb's table is partial and in-frame only. The sample carries about 33,000 clones, just under 80% recorded once. The source was PBMCs, collected before anti-PD-1 treatment. Receptors were obtained from a human donor with basal cell carcinoma.

This clone appeared a single time. J is TRBJ1-2 and V is TRBV6-2 or TRBV6-3; maybe TRBD1 (6 bases). CDR1 and CDR2 from the germline V gene are MNHEY and SVGEGT. V was cut by 4 bases and J by 7 bases, with 19 bases left in between. The length of the CDR3 is 15 residues. The CDR3 sequence is CASSSPDRRPSGYTF. CDR3 DNA: TGTGCCAGCAGTTCGCCGGACAGACGACCCAGTGGCTACACCTTC.

V usage is TRBV5-1 and J usage is TRBJ1-1; 7 bases line up with TRBD1. The CDR3 sequence is 16 residues long. Germline V lookup: CDR1 SGHRS, CDR2 YFSETQ. J was trimmed by 0 bases and V by 4 bases; bases with no gene match: 9. In DNA, the CDR3 is TGCGCCAGCAGCGAAAGCCCTACAGGGGTGAACACTGAAGCTTTCTTT. Its protein is CASSESPTGVNTEAFF.

This clone was counted between two and nine times. V usage is TRBV7-2 and J usage is TRBJ1-6, with D possibly TRBD1 on 6 matching bases. Germline V gene data show CDR1 as SGHTA and CDR2 as FQGNSA. CDR3 size: 16 residues. V was shortened by 0 bases and J by 7 bases, with 13 bases between the two germline ends. CDR3 loop: CASSLAGGANNSPLHF. The CDR3 nucleotides are TGTGCCAGCAGCTTAGCGGGGGGCGCCAACAATTCACCCCTCCACTTT.

The rearrangement links TRBV3-1 (or the pseudogene TRBV3-2) to TRBJ2-2; D ambiguous. The CDR3 has 13 amino acids. The V gene lost 3 bases and the J gene lost 4 bases, with 6 bases spanning the gap. The germline V gene encodes CDR1 LGHDT and CDR2 YNNKEL (reference sequence). This CDR3 reads CASSHLGTGELFF. The CDR3 coding sequence is TGTGCCAGCAGCCATCTAGGCACCGGGGAGCTGTTTTTT.